This TCR beta chain was captured in a study of T cell responses to AZD1222 COVID-19 vaccine. The CDR3 loop spans 15 amino acids. Germline V gene data show CDR1 as MGHRA and CDR2 as YSYEKL. V lost 3 bases, J lost 0 bases, and 9 bases lay in between. The table came from immunoSEQ multiplex PCR; TCRdb's copy has only in-frame clones and leaves some out. The sample lists about 180,000 clones, about 93% occurring once. This receptor was taken from an adult who received the MenACWY meningococcal vaccine as a control. The chain couples TRBV4-1 to TRBJ1-5; D might be TRBD1 (5 bases). The material was peripheral blood, obtained 28 days after the second dose of the MenACWY control vaccine. The CDR3 protein is CASSQYRFSNQPQHF. The CDR3 coding sequence is TGCGCCAGCAGCCAGTACAGGTTTAGCAATCAGCCCCAGCATTTT.